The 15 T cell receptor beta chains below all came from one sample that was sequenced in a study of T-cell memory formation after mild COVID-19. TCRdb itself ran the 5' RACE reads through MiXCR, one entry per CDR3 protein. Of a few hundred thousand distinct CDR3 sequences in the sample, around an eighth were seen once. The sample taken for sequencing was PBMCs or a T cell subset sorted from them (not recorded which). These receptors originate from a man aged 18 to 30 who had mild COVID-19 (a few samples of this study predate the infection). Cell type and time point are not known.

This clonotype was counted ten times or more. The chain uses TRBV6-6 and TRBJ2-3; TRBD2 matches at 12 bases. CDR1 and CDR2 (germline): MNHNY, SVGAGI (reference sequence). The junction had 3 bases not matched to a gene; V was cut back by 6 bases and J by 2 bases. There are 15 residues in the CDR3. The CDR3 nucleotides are TGTGCCAGCAGAGGACTAGCGGGGTACACAGATACGCAGTATTTT. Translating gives CASRGLAGYTDTQYF.

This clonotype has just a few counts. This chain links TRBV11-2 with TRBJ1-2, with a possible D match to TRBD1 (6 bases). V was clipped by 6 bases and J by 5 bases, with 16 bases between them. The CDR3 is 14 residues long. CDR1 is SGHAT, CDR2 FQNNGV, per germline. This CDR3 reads CASRLLGTRYGYTF. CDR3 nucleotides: TGTGCCAGCAGACTACTCGGGACAAGATATGGCTACACCTTC.

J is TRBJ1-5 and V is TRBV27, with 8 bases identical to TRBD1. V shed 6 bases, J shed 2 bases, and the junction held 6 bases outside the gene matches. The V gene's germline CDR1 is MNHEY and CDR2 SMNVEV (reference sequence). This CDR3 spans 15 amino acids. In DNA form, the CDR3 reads TGTGCCAGCAGACTACAGGGGGTAGGCAATCAGCCCCAGCATTTT. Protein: CASRLQGVGNQPQHF.

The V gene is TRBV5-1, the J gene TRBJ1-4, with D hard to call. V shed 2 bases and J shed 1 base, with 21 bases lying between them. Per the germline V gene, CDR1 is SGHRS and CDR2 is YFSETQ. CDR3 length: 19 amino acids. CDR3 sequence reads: CASSFLPAVISGTNEKLFF. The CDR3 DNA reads TGCGCCAGCAGCTTTCTCCCCGCGGTTATAAGTGGAACTAATGAAAAACTGTTTTTT.

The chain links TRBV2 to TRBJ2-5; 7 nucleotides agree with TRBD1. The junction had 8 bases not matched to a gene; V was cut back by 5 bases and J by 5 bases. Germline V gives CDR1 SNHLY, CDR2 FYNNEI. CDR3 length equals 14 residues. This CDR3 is CASSRQGSLETQYF. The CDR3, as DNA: TGTGCCAGCAGTCGACAGGGTTCGTTGGAGACCCAGTACTTC.

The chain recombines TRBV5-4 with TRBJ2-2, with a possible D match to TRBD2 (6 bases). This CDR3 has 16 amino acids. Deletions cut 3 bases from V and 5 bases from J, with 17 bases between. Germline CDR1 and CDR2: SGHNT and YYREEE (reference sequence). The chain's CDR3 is CASSWDRDWATGELFF. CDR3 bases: TGTGCCAGCAGCTGGGATCGGGACTGGGCTACCGGGGAGCTGTTTTTT.

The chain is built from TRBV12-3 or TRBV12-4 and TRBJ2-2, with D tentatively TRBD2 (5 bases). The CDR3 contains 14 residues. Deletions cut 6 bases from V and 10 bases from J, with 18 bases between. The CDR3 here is CASRGRGGREELFF. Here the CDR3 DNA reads TGTGCCAGCAGGGGCCGGGGTGGACGGGAGGAGCTGTTTTTT.

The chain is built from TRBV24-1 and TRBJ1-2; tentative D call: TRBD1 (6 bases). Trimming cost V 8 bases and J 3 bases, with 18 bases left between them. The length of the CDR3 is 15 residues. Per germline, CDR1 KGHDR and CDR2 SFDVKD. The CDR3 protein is CATIRGGREDYGYTF. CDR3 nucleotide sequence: TGTGCCACCATACGGGGGGGCAGGGAAGACTATGGCTACACCTTC.

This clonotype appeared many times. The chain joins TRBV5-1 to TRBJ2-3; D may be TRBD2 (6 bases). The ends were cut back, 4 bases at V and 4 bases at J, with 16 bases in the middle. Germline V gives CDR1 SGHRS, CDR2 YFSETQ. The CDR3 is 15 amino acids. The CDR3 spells CASSRGSSGPDTQYF. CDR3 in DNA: TGCGCCAGCAGCCGGGGCTCGAGCGGGCCAGATACGCAGTATTTT.

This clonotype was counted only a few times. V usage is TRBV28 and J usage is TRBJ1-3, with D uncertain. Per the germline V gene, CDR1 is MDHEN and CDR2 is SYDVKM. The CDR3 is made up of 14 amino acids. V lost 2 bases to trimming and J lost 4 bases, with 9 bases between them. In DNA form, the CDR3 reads TGTGCCAGCAGTTTAGGCCTGGGGGGAAACACCATATATTTT. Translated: CASSLGLGGNTIYF.

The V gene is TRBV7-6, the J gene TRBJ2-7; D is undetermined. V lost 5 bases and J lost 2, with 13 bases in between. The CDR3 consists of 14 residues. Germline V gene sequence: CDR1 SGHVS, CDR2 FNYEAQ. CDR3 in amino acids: CASSPRPDPYEQYF. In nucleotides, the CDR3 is TGTGCCAGCAGCCCCAGGCCCGACCCCTACGAGCAGTACTTC.

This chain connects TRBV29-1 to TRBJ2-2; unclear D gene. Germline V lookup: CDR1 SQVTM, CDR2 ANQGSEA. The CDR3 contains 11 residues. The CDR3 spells CSYRNTGELFF. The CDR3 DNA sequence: TGCAGTTACAGGAACACCGGGGAGCTGTTTTTT.

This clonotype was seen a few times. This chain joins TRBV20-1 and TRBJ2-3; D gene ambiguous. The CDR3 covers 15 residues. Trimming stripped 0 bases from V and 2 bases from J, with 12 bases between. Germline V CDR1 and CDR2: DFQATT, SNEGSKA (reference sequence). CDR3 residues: CSARDKGLATDTQYF. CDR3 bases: TGCAGTGCTAGAGATAAAGGGTTGGCCACAGATACGCAGTATTTT.

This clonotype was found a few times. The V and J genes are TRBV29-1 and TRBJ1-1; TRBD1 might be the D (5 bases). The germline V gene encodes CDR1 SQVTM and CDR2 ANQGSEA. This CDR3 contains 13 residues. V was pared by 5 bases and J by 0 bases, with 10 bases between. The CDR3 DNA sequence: TGCAGCGTTCGACAGCGCATGAACACTGAAGCTTTCTTT. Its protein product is CSVRQRMNTEAFF.

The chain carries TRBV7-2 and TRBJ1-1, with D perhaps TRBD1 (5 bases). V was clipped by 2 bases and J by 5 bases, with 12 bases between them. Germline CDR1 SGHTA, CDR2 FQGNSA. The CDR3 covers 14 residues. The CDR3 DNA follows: TGTGCCAGCAGCTTATGGGGGATTGGGACTGAAGCTTTCTTT. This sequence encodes CASSLWGIGTEAFF.